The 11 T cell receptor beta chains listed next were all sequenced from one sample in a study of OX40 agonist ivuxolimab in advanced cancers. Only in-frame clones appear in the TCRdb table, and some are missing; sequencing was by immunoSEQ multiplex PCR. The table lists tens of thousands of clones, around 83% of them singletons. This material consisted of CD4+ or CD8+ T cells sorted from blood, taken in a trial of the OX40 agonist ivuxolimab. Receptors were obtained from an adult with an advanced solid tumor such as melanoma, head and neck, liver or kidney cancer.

Here the CDR3 DNA reads TGTGCCAGCAGTCCATACAGGGGGCTGAATGAGCAGTTCTTC. It translates to CASSPYRGLNEQFF. The gene calls are TRBV27 and TRBJ2-1; 9 nucleotides match TRBD1. V trimming: 5 bases; J trimming: 7 bases; junction bases outside the gene matches: 6. Per the germline V gene, CDR1 is MNHEY and CDR2 is SMNVEV (reference sequence). The CDR3 totals 14 residues.

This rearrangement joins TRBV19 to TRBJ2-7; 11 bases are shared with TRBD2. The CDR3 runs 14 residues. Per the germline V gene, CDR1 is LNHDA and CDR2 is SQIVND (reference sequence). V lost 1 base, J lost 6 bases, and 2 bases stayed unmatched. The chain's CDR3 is CASSIVTSGSEQYF. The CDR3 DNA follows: TGTGCCAGTAGTATAGTCACTAGCGGGAGCGAGCAGTACTTC.

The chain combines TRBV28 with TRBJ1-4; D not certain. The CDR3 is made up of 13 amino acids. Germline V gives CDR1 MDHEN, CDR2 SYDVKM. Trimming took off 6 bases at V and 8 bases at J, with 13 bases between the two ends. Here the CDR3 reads CASSNSQGEKLFF. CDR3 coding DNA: TGTGCCAGCAGCAATAGTCAAGGGGAAAAACTGTTTTTT. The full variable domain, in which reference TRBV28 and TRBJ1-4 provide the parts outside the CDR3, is DVKVTQSSRYLVKRTGEKVFLECVQDMDHENMFWYRQDPGLGLRLIYFSYDVKMKEKGDIPEGYSVSREKKERFSLILESASTNQTSMYLCASSNSQGEKLFFGSGTQLSVL.

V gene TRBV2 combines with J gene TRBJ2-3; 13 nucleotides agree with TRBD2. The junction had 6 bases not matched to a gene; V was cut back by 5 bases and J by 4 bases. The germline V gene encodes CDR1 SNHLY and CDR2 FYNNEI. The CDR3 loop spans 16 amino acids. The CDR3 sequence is CASSKLAGGHSDTQYF. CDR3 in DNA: TGTGCCAGCAGTAAACTAGCGGGGGGGCATTCAGATACGCAGTATTTT.

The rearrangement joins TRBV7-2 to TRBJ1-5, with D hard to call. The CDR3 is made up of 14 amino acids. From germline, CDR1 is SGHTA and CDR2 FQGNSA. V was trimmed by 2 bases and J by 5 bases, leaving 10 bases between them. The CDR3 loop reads CASSLSVFDQPQHF. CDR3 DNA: TGTGCCAGCAGCTTAAGCGTTTTCGATCAGCCCCAGCATTTT.

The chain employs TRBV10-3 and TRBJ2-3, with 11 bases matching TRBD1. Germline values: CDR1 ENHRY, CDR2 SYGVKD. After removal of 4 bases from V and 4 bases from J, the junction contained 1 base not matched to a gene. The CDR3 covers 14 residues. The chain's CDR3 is CAISAGQGADTQYF. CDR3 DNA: TGTGCCATCAGTGCGGGACAGGGGGCAGATACGCAGTATTTT.

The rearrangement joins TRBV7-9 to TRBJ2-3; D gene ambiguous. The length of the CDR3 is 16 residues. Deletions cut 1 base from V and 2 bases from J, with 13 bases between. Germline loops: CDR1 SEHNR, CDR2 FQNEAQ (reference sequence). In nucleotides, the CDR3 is TGTGCCAGCAGCTTAGAAACTACTTACTACACAGATACGCAGTATTTT. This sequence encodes CASSLETTYYTDTQYF.

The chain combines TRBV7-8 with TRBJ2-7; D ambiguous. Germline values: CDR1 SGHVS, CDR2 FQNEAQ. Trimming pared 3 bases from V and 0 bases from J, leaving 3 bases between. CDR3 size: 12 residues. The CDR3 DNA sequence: TGTGCCAGCAGCTTCTTCTCCTACGAGCAGTACTTC. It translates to CASSFFSYEQYF. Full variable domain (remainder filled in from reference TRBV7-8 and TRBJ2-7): GAGVSQSPRYKVAKRGQDVALRCDPISGHVSLFWYQQALGQGPEFLTYFQNEAQLDKSGLPSDRFFAERPEGSVSTLKIQRTQQEDSAVYLCASSFFSYEQYFGPGTRLTVT.

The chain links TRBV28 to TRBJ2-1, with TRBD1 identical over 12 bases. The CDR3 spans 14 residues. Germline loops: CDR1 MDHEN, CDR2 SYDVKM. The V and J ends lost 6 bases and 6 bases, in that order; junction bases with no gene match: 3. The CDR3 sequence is CASRGQGAINEQFF. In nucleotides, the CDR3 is TGTGCCAGCAGGGGACAGGGGGCGATCAATGAGCAGTTCTTC.

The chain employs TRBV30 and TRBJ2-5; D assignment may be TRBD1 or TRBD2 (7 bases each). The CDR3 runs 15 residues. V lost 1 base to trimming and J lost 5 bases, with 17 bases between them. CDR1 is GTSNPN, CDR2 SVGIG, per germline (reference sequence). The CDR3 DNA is TGTGCCTGGAGTGGCCAGGGGGGGAGCTGGGAGACCCAGTACTTC. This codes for CAWSGQGGSWETQYF.

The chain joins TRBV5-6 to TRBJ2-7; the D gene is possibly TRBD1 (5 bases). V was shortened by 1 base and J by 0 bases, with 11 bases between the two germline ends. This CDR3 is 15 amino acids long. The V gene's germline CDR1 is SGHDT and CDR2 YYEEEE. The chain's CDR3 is CASSLTKGFSYEQYF. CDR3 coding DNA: TGTGCCAGCAGCTTGACCAAGGGGTTCTCCTACGAGCAGTACTTC.